The entry below describes one T cell receptor beta chain. Its antigen is not known. The source of the sample is a study of T cell responses to AZD1222 COVID-19 vaccine. Turning to the study itself: Pooling covered second doses at about 4 or about 12 weeks. Study-level points and caveats: Seropositive status at baseline applied to only a handful of AZD1222 recipients. The repertoires were collected only after the peak T cell response.

The V and J ends lost 3 bases and 10 bases respectively, with 15 bases between them. From germline, CDR1 is DFQATT and CDR2 SNEGSKA (reference sequence). The CDR3 has 12 amino acids. TCRdb's table, derived via immunoSEQ multiplex PCR, lists solely in-frame clones and lacks some. Of 150,000 or so clones in the sample, approximately 85% were seen once. The sequencing here drew on peripheral blood, taken on day 0 of AZD1222 vaccination. The V gene is TRBV20-1, the J gene TRBJ1-1; TRBD1 is a possible D gene (5 bases). This receptor was obtained from an adult in good health. In DNA, the CDR3 is TGCAGTGCTAGTAGGAGGGGCCACGGAGCTTTCTTT. Its protein product is CSASRRGHGAFF.